The clone carrying this TCR beta chain has just one count. V dropped 7 bases and J dropped 4 bases, with 15 bases sitting between them. The CDR3 has 14 amino acids. Germline values: CDR1 SGHKS, CDR2 YYEKEE (reference sequence). Only in-frame clones appear in the TCRdb table, and some are missing; sequencing was by immunoSEQ multiplex PCR. Of tens of thousands of clones listed, about 88% are singletons. The data are from a study of blood T cell repertoires in COVID-19. The TCR sequence derives from a man in his 70s with active or convalescent COVID-19. Sequences were obtained from peripheral blood. The J gene is TRBJ2-1, the V gene TRBV5-5; a possible D gene is TRBD2 (6 bases). The CDR3 region has the DNA TGTGCCAGCGTCTTGGGCGGGGTTTACAATGAGCAGTTCTTC. As protein: CASVLGGVYNEQFF.